Each of the 4 T cell receptor beta chains below was sequenced from the same sample in a study of T cell responses to AZD1222 COVID-19 vaccine. Assay: immunoSEQ multiplex PCR; the TCRdb copy retains only in-frame clones and omits some. Among some 60,000 clones, about three quarters were seen once, and the ten largest hold around 3.5%. The sequences come from peripheral blood, collected 28 days after the second AZD1222 dose. Receptors were obtained from an adult who received the AZD1222 COVID-19 vaccine.

The rearrangement uses TRBV5-1 and TRBJ2-1, with 9 bases aligning to TRBD1. The germline V gene encodes CDR1 SGHRS and CDR2 YFSETQ. The CDR3 runs 17 residues. Trimming took 6 bases from V and 0 from J; bases not matched to a gene: 10. In DNA, the CDR3 is TGCGCCAGCAAAACGGACAGGGGATTTAGCTCCTACAATGAGCAGTTCTTC. Amino acid sequence: CASKTDRGFSSYNEQFF.

In nucleotides, the CDR3 is TGTGCCAGCAGCCAAGGGTCGGGGATAAGCAATCAGCCCCAGCATTTT. Translated, it gives CASSQGSGISNQPQHF. The V gene is TRBV3-1 (or the pseudogene TRBV3-2), the J gene TRBJ1-5, with D uncertain. The CDR3 has 16 amino acids. The V gene's germline CDR1 is LGHDT and CDR2 YNNKEL (reference sequence). V gave up 1 base and J gave up 1 base, with 11 bases separating them.

This chain connects TRBV5-1 to TRBJ2-2, with D perhaps TRBD2 (6 bases). The CDR3 loop spans 16 amino acids. Germline values: CDR1 SGHRS, CDR2 YFSETQ. V gave up 0 bases and J gave up 1 base, with 10 bases separating them. In DNA form, the CDR3 reads TGCGCCAGCAGCTTGGGCGGGGTCGGGAACACCGGGGAGCTGTTTTTT. The encoded protein is CASSLGGVGNTGELFF.

V is TRBV2 and J is TRBJ2-3; no clear D gene. The CDR3 is made up of 15 amino acids. Germline V gene lookup returns CDR1 SNHLY and CDR2 FYNNEI. The ends were cut back, 4 bases at V and 0 bases at J, with 11 bases in the middle. CDR3 protein: CASSGRALSTDTQYF. CDR3 in DNA: TGTGCCAGCAGTGGCAGAGCTTTGAGCACAGATACGCAGTATTTT.